The TCR beta chain under discussion was sequenced for a study of T cells after yellow fever vaccination. Findings of the study overall: Contaminating bulk clonotypes could be abundant in FACS-sorted repertoires. Although the secondary response was weaker, it peaked faster, at day 5 versus 15. The CD4 compartment and the CD8 compartment contained a small share of clonotypes in common.

The germline V gene has CDR1 SGHTA and CDR2 FQGNSA. This CDR3 spans 14 amino acids. V lost 1 base and J 8 bases, leaving 14 bases between the germline ends. Production of TCR cDNA was by 5'RACE template switching, which also added a universal primer site and UMIs. MiXCR, run by TCRdb on the 5' RACE reads, gives a single entry per CDR3 protein. The repertoire holds roughly 320,000 distinct CDR3 sequences, with around 10% as singletons. For this clonotype: Its antigen is not known.

The clonotype comes from a man aged 18-30 years who received the YFV17D yellow fever vaccine. V gene TRBV7-2 combines with J gene TRBJ1-2, with unresolved D. The sequencing here drew on CD4+ T cells sorted from PBMCs, taken 45 days after the yellow fever booster vaccination. The CDR3 sequence is CASSLVHGGGGYTF. In DNA form, the CDR3 reads TGTGCCAGCAGCTTAGTGCATGGAGGAGGAGGCTACACCTTC.